The next 18 T cell receptor beta chains were all read from a single sample in a study of T cell repertoires in cytomegalovirus infection. TCRdb passed the reads through MiXCR, listing each CDR3 protein once. The table has nearly 650,000 distinct CDR3 sequences, 24% seen once; the top ten hold less than 9.5%. Sequencing input: CD8+ T cells from PBMCs. Every receptor here comes from a human donor in good health (CMV status not recorded). Some clones in this sample may be carry-over from other donors' samples.

This clonotype was counted a few times. J is TRBJ2-7 and V is TRBV15; a weak D match, TRBD1 (5 bases). The CDR3 totals 14 residues. CDR1 is LNHNV, CDR2 YYDKDF, per germline (reference sequence). Trimming stripped 7 bases from V and 5 bases from J, with 18 bases between. CDR3 sequence: CATTPGRVLHEQYF. In DNA, the CDR3 is TGTGCCACCACCCCCGGCAGGGTTCTTCACGAGCAGTACTTC.

This chain connects TRBV4-1 to TRBJ2-3; D not certain. In germline, CDR1 is MGHRA, CDR2 YSYEKL. CDR3 length equals 13 residues. Trimming stripped 2 bases from V and 4 bases from J, with 7 bases between. The CDR3 spells CASSQTLPDTQYF. DNA for the CDR3: TGCGCCAGCAGCCAAACCCTACCAGATACGCAGTATTTT.

In this sample, this clonotype turned up many times. The gene calls are TRBV7-6 and TRBJ2-7; tentatively, D is TRBD1 or TRBD2 (6 bases each). V gave up 1 base and J gave up 2 bases, with 21 bases separating them. Germline V CDR1 and CDR2: SGHVS, FNYEAQ. This CDR3 is 18 amino acids long. CDR3 nucleotides: TGTGCCAGCAGCTTAGGGGGAGGACTCGGTGGACAGACCTACGAGCAGTACTTC. Its translation is CASSLGGGLGGQTYEQYF.

This clonotype has more than one count but fewer than ten. The germline gene is not matched at one end of the junction; a read error may be the cause. This chain joins TRBV7-9 and TRBJ2-1; 9 positions match TRBD1. The CDR3 has 10 amino acids. The V gene's germline CDR1 is SEHNR and CDR2 FQNEAQ (reference sequence). The CDR3 protein is CASSLPTGGF. CDR3 DNA sequence: TGTGCCAGCAGCTTACCGACAGGGGGCTTC.

The genes are TRBV4-1 and TRBJ2-1; 10 nucleotides agree with TRBD1. Germline loops: CDR1 MGHRA, CDR2 YSYEKL. V lost 4 bases and J lost 2; bases outside the gene matches: 11. This CDR3 is built from 18 residues. The CDR3 region is CASSPNFLDRGTYNEQFF. The CDR3 DNA reads TGCGCCAGCAGCCCTAATTTTTTGGACAGGGGGACCTACAATGAGCAGTTCTTC.

Concerning this clonotype itself: This may come from a read error, since a much larger clone is one base off. The genes are TRBV6-1 and TRBJ2-7, with 8 bases lining up with TRBD1. Per the germline V gene, CDR1 is MNHNS and CDR2 is SASEGT. Germline trimming cut 5 bases from V and 3 bases from J; bases unmatched to any gene: 9. The CDR3 contains 15 residues. CDR3 nucleotide sequence: TGTGCCAGCAGTCCCCAGGGACAGGAGATCTACGAGCAGTACGTC. This codes for CASSPQGQEIYEQYV.

The chain combines TRBV5-4 with TRBJ2-7, with TRBD1 matching over 8 bases. This CDR3 is 15 amino acids long. J was trimmed by 5 bases and V by 4 bases; bases with no gene match: 11. CDR1 is SGHNT and CDR2 is YYREEE in the germline V gene (reference sequence). The CDR3 here is CASSPGGQGRNEQYF. The CDR3 bases are TGTGCCAGCAGCCCGGGCGGACAGGGAAGAAACGAGCAGTACTTC.

This clonotype showed up just a few times. The chain couples TRBV9 to TRBJ2-7, with D perhaps matching TRBD1 (6 bases). The CDR3 has 13 amino acids. Looked up from germline, CDR1 is SGDLS and CDR2 is YYNGEE. Trimming removed 3 bases at V and 7 bases at J, with 14 bases between. The CDR3 nucleotides are TGTGCCAGCAGCGCCGGGACACTGGGGGAGCAGTACGTC. This encodes CASSAGTLGEQYV.

The chain recombines TRBV7-9 with TRBJ2-3; weak D call: TRBD1 (5 bases). CDR1 and CDR2 (germline): SEHNR, FQNEAQ (reference sequence). V was cut by 5 bases and J by 2 bases, with 23 bases left in between. The length of the CDR3 is 18 residues. The CDR3 nucleotides read TGTGCCAGCAGCCAAGGGGTCAGACACCGAATTCTCACAGATACGCAGTATTTT. Translated: CASSQGVRHRILTDTQYF.

This clonotype was detected only a few times. The J gene is TRBJ2-1, the V gene TRBV9; D may be TRBD1 (7 bases). Trimming pared 2 bases from V and 4 bases from J, leaving 19 bases between. This CDR3 has 17 amino acids. CDR1 SGDLS and CDR2 YYNGEE come from the germline V gene. CDR3 loop: CASSVRQGGGRYNEQFF. The DNA for the CDR3 is TGTGCCAGCAGCGTCAGACAGGGAGGAGGCAGATACAATGAGCAGTTCTTC.

This clonotype was picked up one time. The V gene is TRBV12-3 or TRBV12-4, the J gene TRBJ1-1; D not certain. The CDR3 loop spans 12 amino acids. V was clipped by 6 bases and J by 2 bases, with 7 bases between them. The CDR3 DNA reads as TGTGCCAGCAGGGGTCAAAACACTGAAGCTTTCTTT. It yields the protein CASRGQNTEAFF.

The chain is built from TRBV20-1 and TRBJ2-2, with no clear D. V lost 0 bases to trimming and J lost 5 bases, with 7 bases between them. The germline V gene encodes CDR1 DFQATT and CDR2 SNEGSKA (reference sequence). The CDR3 loop spans 13 amino acids. DNA for the CDR3: TGCAGTGCTAGAGATCCCGTGACCGGGGAGCTGTTTTTT. Translated, it gives CSARDPVTGELFF.

On this clonotype itself: A much larger clonotype is one base distant, so this may be a read error. The missing conserved phenylalanine or tryptophan at the end of this CDR3 makes a read error likely. The genes are TRBV6-2 or TRBV6-3 and TRBJ2-2; D uncertain. CDR1 and CDR2 (germline): MNHEY, SVGEGT. The ends were cut back, 3 bases at V and 5 bases at J, with 4 bases in the middle. The CDR3 has 12 amino acids. The CDR3 sequence is CASSYRTGELFC. In nucleotides, the CDR3 is TGTGCCAGCAGTTATAGGACCGGGGAGCTGTTTTGT.

This clonotype was found a few times. The chain has TRBV24-1 and TRBJ2-2; D perhaps matches TRBD1 (6 bases). The germline V gene encodes CDR1 KGHDR and CDR2 SFDVKD. Trimming took off 7 bases at V and 7 bases at J, with 15 bases between the two ends. The CDR3 covers 14 residues. The CDR3 sequence: CATRASGAGGELFF. In DNA form, the CDR3 reads TGTGCCACCAGAGCCTCAGGGGCCGGCGGGGAGCTGTTTTTT.

In its sample, this clonotype was seen many times. J is TRBJ2-5 and V is TRBV2, with a weak D call TRBD2 (6 bases). CDR1 is SNHLY, CDR2 FYNNEI, per germline. The CDR3 spans 15 residues. V was pared by 4 bases and J by 5 bases, with 17 bases between. CDR3 in DNA: TGTGCCAGCAGTGCTCCGGGACGGGAGTGGGAGACCCAGTACTTC. Its translation: CASSAPGREWETQYF.

CDR3 DNA sequence: TGTGCCAGCAGTTTACGCGCGCCGGAGGAGGGCACTGAAGCTTTCTTT. Translated: CASSLRAPEEGTEAFF. This chain joins TRBV12-3 or TRBV12-4 and TRBJ1-1; unclear D gene. Trimming pared 2 bases from V and 4 bases from J, leaving 17 bases between. CDR3 size: 16 residues.

This clonotype was detected many times. J is TRBJ2-7 and V is TRBV7-6, with a tentative D call TRBD2 (7 bases). Germline values: CDR1 SGHVS, CDR2 FNYEAQ. This CDR3 has 14 residues. Trimming pared 5 bases from V and 4 bases from J, leaving 15 bases between. CDR3 nucleotide sequence: TGTGCCAGCAGCCAAGGGGGGGGATTATACGAGCAGTACTTC. Translated, it gives CASSQGGGLYEQYF.

The V gene is TRBV6-6, the J gene TRBJ2-3; TRBD2 aligns across 10 bases. CDR1 and CDR2 (germline): MNHNY, SVGAGI (reference sequence). The CDR3 length is 17 residues. The junction had 11 bases not matched to a gene; V was cut back by 6 bases and J by 2 bases. CDR3 protein: CASSHNLAGGLTDTQYF. The DNA for the CDR3 is TGTGCCAGCAGCCACAACTTAGCGGGGGGACTCACAGATACGCAGTATTTT.